These T cell receptor beta chains were read from a single sample in a study of control samples from healthy donors and cancer patients. The repertoire was sequenced with immunoSEQ multiplex PCR; TCRdb's copy has only in-frame clones and lacks some. The repertoire holds 90,000 to 150,000 clones, with around 88% as singletons. The sample comprised blood. Receptors originate from a man aged 35-49 years in good health. The CDR3 runs from the conserved cysteine through the conserved F or W. Each record gives: D gene, J gene, CDR3 length, V gene, clone size, CDR3 DNA, CDR3 protein. D genes are given only for firm matches. Size is stated for part of the rows, as once, few or many counts, or as a class when the clone is expanded.

TRBD2 | TRBJ2-5 | 18 | TRBV30 | - | TGTGCCTGGACTAGAGGTGGGCTAGCGGGGGCCACCCAAGAGACCCAGTACTTC | CAWTRGGLAGATQETQYF
- | TRBJ1-2 | 13 | TRBV10-2 | once | TGCGCCAGCAGTTCAGGGGTGAACTATGGCTACACCTTC | CASSSGVNYGYTF
TRBD1 | TRBJ1-2 | 11 | TRBV20-1 | - | TGCAGTGCTTCCAGGGACAGGGGCCTTACCTTC | CSASRDRGLTF
- | TRBJ2-7 | 11 | TRBV20-1 | once | TGCAGTGCCCAGCTTGGCTACGAGCAGTACTTC | CSAQLGYEQYF
- | TRBJ2-7 | 17 | TRBV21-1 | - | TGTGCCAGCAGCAAATCGTTTTCCTGGGACTGTACCTACGAGCAGTACTTC | CASSKSFSWDCTYEQYF
- | TRBJ1-1 | 14 | TRBV10-1 | - | TGCGCCAGCAGTGAAGGGGGGCGGATATCTGAAGCTTTCTTT | CASSEGGRISEAFF
- | TRBJ1-2 | 16 | TRBV4-2 | - | TGTGCCAGCAGCCAAGATCGGGGGGGATGGGTGAGTGGCTACACCTTC | CASSQDRGGWVSGYTF
- | TRBJ2-2 | 13 | TRBV6-5 | - | TGTGCCAGCAGTCCAGGGACTGCCGGGGAGCTGTTTTTT | CASSPGTAGELFF
- | TRBJ1-6 | 16 | TRBV4-2 | - | TGTGCCAGCAGCCAAGATCGGGCCAGCGGACGATCACCCCTCCACTTT | CASSQDRASGRSPLHF
- | TRBJ1-3 | 16 | TRBV6-5 | few | TGTGCCAGCAGTTACTCGAGCCCTGTCTCTGGAAACACCATATATTTT | CASSYSSPVSGNTIYF
- | TRBJ1-2 | 13 | TRBV18 | - | TGTGCCAGCTCACCAAGGGACAACTATGGCTACACCTTC | CASSPRDNYGYTF
- | TRBJ2-5 | 15 | TRBV27 | - | TGTGCCAGCAGTTTGAGCTTTGAACTAACAGAGACCCAGTACTTC | CASSLSFELTETQYF
TRBD2 | TRBJ2-3 | 18 | TRBV13 | - | TGTGCCAGCAGCTTAGTAGGTCGTAGCGGGGGGGCTAGAGATACGCAGTATTTT | CASSLVGRSGGARDTQYF
- | TRBJ2-3 | 14 | TRBV24-1 | - | TGTGCCACCAGTGATTGGGGAAACGCAGATACGCAGTATTTT | CATSDWGNADTQYF
- | TRBJ1-6 | 14 | TRBV5-1 | - | TGCGCCAGCAGCTTGTTTTCGGAGTATTCACCCCTCCACTTT | CASSLFSEYSPLHF
TRBD1 | TRBJ2-6 | 17 | TRBV24-1 | - | TGTGCCACCAGTGAGTCGGGACAGGGACCTGGGGCCAACGTCCTGACTTTC | CATSESGQGPGANVLTF
- | TRBJ2-7 | 16 | TRBV7-2 | - | TGTGCCAGCAGCTTAGCCGGTGTGGCAGGGCCTGGCGAGCAGTACTTC | CASSLAGVAGPGEQYF
- | TRBJ1-4 | 15 | TRBV13 | - | TGTGCCAGCAGCCAAAATCAGGGGCTTAGGGAAAAACTGTTTTTT | CASSQNQGLREKLFF
- | TRBJ1-5 | 13 | TRBV2 | - | TGTGCCAGCAGTCGACAGTACGATCAGCCCCAGCATTTT | CASSRQYDQPQHF
- | TRBJ2-5 | 12 | TRBV28 | once | TGTGCCATTTCAGCACCTGGCACGACCCAGTACTTC | CAISAPGTTQYF
- | TRBJ1-1 | 15 | TRBV9 | - | TGTGCCAGCAGCGGTACCGAACTTTCGGGAACTGAAGCTTTCTTT | CASSGTELSGTEAFF
TRBD1 | TRBJ1-1 | 15 | TRBV30 | once | TGTGCCTGGAGTGTACCGGGACAGGGAATAACTGAAGCTTTCTTT | CAWSVPGQGITEAFF
TRBD1 | TRBJ2-1 | 15 | TRBV20-1 | - | TGCAGTGCTAGTGTCTCCGGGACAGGGGGCGATGAGCAGTTCTTC | CSASVSGTGGDEQFF
- | TRBJ2-3 | 11 | TRBV21-1 | - | TGTGCCAGCAATCCCGGGACTAGCACCTCTTTT | CASNPGTSTSF
- | TRBJ2-2 | 16 | TRBV15 | - | TGTGCCACCAGCAGAGATCTTGGGACGTCGACCGGGGAGCTGTTTTTT | CATSRDLGTSTGELFF
TRBD2 | TRBJ2-1 | 14 | TRBV29-1 | - | TGCAGCGTTACTCCGGGACTAGCGGGACAGGAGCAGTTCTTC | CSVTPGLAGQEQFF
- | TRBJ2-1 | 15 | TRBV28 | - | TGTGCCAGCAGTTTGGACTTATCGGGCTACAATGAGCAGTTCTTC | CASSLDLSGYNEQFF
- | TRBJ1-2 | 13 | TRBV5-4 | - | TGTGCCAGCAACGACGGAGTCTTCTATGGCTACACCTTC | CASNDGVFYGYTF
- | TRBJ1-3 | 14 | TRBV6-6 | - | TGTGCCAGCAGCCCCGACGACAGACTCGACACCATATATTTT | CASSPDDRLDTIYF
- | TRBJ1-2 | 13 | TRBV7-9 | once | TGTGCCAGCAGCTTGGGGGCCGATGTTTCCTACACCTTC | CASSLGADVSYTF
- | TRBJ2-5 | 13 | TRBV5-6 | - | TGTGCCAGCAGCTTGACAGGGTGGGAGACCCAGTACTTC | CASSLTGWETQYF
- | TRBJ2-5 | 16 | TRBV2 | - | TGTGCCAGCAAGCCCAGACTCTCTAGCAGGCCCGGGACCCAGTACTTC | CASKPRLSSRPGTQYF
TRBD2 | TRBJ2-5 | 16 | TRBV14 | - | TGTGCCAGCAGCCAAGTCTACGGGGGGGCAGCGGAGACCCAGTACTTC | CASSQVYGGAAETQYF